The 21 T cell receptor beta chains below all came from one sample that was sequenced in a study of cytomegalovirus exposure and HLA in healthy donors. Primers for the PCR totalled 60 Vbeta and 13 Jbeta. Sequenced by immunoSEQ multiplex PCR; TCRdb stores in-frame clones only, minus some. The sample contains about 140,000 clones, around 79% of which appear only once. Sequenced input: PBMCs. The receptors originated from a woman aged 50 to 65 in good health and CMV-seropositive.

Here the CDR3 DNA reads TGTGCCAGCAGCCCGGGGTACACTGAAGCTTTCTTT. It translates to CASSPGYTEAFF. The genes are TRBV7-2 and TRBJ1-1, with D unresolved. There are 12 residues in the CDR3. With 5 bases removed from V and 3 bases from J, the gap between germline ends came to 7 bases. Germline V lookup: CDR1 SGHTA, CDR2 FQGNSA.

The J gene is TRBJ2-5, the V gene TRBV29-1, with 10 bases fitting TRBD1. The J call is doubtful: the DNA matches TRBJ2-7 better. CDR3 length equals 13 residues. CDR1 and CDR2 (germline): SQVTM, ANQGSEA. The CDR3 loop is CSVELGQGYEQYF. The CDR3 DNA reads TGCAGCGTAGAATTGGGACAGGGGTACGAGCAGTACTTC.

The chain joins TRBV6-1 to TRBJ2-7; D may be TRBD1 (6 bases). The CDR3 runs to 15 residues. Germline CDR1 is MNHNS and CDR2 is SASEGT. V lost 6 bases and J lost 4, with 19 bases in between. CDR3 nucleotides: TGTGCCAGCAGCCCTGGGGGCACAGGAATATACGAGCAGTACTTC. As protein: CASSPGGTGIYEQYF.

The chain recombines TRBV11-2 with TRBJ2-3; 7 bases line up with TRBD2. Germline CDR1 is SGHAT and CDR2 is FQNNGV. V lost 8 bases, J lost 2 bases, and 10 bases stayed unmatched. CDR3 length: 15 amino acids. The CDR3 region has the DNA TGTGCCAGCGAGGGTGGGGGGGGGAACACAGATACGCAGTATTTT. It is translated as CASEGGGGNTDTQYF.

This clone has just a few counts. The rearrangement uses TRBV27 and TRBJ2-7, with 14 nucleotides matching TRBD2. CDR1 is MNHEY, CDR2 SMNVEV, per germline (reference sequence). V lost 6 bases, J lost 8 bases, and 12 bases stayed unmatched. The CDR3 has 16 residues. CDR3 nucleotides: TGTGCCAGCAGAGGGGGAAGGTGGACTAGCGGGGGGAAGCAGTACTTC. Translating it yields CASRGGRWTSGGKQYF.

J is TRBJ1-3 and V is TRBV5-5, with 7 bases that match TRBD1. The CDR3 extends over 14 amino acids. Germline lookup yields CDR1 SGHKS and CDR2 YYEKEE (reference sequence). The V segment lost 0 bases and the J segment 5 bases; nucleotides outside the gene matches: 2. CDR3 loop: CASSLGQGRNTIYF. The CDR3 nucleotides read TGTGCCAGCAGCTTGGGACAGGGACGAAACACCATATATTTT.

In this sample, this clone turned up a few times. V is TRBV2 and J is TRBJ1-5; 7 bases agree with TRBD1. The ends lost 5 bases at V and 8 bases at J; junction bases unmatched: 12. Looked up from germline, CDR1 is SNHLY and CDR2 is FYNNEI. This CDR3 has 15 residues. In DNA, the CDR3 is TGTGCCAGCAGTACCCAACCACAGGGGACGGAGCCCCAGCATTTT. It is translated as CASSTQPQGTEPQHF.

This CDR3 reads CATRVAGTQYF. In nucleotides, the CDR3 is TGTGCCACCCGAGTTGCAGGGACCCAGTACTTC. The chain couples TRBV28 to TRBJ2-5, with D unresolved. Trimming took 10 bases from V and 7 from J, leaving 13 bases between them. Germline CDR1 is MDHEN and CDR2 is SYDVKM. This CDR3 spans 11 amino acids.

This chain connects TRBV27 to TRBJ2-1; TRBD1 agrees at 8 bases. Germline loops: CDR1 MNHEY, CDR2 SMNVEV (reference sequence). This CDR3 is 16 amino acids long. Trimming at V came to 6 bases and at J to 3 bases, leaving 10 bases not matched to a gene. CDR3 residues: CASRGGGTGGYNEQFF. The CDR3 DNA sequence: TGTGCCAGCAGGGGCGGAGGGACAGGAGGCTACAATGAGCAGTTCTTC.

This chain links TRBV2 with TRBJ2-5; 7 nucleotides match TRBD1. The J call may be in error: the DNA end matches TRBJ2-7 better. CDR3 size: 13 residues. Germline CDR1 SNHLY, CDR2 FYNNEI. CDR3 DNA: TGTGCCAGCAGGAGGGACAGCTCCTACGAGCAGTACTTC. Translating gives CASRRDSSYEQYF.

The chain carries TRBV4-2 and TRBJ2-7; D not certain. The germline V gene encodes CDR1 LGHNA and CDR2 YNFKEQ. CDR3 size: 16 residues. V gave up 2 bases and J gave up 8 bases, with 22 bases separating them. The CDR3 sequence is CASSQSAPALYDKQYF. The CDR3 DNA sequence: TGTGCCAGCAGCCAATCAGCCCCAGCCCTCTACGACAAGCAGTACTTC.

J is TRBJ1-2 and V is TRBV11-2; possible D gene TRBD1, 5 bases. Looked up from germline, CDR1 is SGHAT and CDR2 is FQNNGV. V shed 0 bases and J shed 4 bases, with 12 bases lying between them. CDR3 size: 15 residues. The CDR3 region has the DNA TGTGCCAGCAGCTTAGATTGGGGCACCTCCTATGGCTACACCTTC. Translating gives CASSLDWGTSYGYTF.

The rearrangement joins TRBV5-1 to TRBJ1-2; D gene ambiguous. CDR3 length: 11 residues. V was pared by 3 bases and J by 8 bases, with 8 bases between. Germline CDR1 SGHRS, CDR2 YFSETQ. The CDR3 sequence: CASSSYSGYTF. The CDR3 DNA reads TGCGCCAGCAGCTCCTATTCCGGCTACACCTTC.

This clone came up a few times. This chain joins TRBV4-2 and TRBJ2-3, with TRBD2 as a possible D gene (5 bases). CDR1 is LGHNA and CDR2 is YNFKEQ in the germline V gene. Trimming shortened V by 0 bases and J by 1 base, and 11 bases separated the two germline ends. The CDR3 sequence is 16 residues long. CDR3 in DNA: TGTGCCAGCAGCCAAGAATACTGGCGGGGCACAGATACGCAGTATTTT. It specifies CASSQEYWRGTDTQYF.

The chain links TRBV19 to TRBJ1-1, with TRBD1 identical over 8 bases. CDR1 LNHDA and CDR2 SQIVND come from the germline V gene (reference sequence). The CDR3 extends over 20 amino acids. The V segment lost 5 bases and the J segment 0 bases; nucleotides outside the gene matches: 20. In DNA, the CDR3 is TGTGCCAGTAGTCGACAGGACCCAAATGACAGGGGCGGCATGAACACTGAAGCTTTCTTT. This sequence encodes CASSRQDPNDRGGMNTEAFF.

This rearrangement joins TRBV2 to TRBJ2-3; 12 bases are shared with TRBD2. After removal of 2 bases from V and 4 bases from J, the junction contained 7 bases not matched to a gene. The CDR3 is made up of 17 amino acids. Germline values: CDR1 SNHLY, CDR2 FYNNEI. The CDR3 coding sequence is TGTGCCAGCAGTGAAACCCATTCTAGCGGGGGGGCAGATACGCAGTATTTT. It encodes CASSETHSSGGADTQYF. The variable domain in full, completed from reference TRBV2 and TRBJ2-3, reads EPEVTQTPSHQVTQMGQEVILRCVPISNHLYFYWYRQILGQKVEFLVSFYNNEISEKSEIFDDQFSVERPDGSNFTLKIRSTKLEDSAMYFCASSETHSSGGADTQYFGPGTRLTVL.

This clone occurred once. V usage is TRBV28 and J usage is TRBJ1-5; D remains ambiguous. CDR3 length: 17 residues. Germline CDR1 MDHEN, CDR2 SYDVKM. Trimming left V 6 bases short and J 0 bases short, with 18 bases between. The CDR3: CASSQVLAEYSNQPQHF. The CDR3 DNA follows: TGTGCCAGCAGCCAAGTGCTGGCAGAATATAGCAATCAGCCCCAGCATTTT.

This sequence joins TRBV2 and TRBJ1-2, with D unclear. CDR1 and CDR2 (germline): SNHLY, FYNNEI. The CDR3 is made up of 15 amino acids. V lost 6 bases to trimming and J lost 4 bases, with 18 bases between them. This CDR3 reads CASSDREIPLYGYTF. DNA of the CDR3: TGTGCCAGCAGCGATAGGGAGATACCGCTCTATGGCTACACCTTC. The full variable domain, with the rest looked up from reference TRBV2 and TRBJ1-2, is EPEVTQTPSHQVTQMGQEVILRCVPISNHLYFYWYRQILGQKVEFLVSFYNNEISEKSEIFDDQFSVERPDGSNFTLKIRSTKLEDSAMYFCASSDREIPLYGYTFGSGTRLTVV.

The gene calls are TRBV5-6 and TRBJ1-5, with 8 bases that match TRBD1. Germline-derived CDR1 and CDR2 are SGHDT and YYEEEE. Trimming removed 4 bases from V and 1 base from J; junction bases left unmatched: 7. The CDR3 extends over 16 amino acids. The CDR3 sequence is CASSRRGQASNQPQHF. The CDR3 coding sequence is TGTGCCAGCAGCCGCCGGGGACAGGCGAGCAATCAGCCCCAGCATTTT.

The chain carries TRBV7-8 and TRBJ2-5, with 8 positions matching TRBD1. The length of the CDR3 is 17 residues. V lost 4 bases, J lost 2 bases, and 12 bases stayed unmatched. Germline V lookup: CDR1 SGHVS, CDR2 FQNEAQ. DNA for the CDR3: TGTGCCAGCAGCTCGGGGGAGACAGGGGCGACTCAAGAGACCCAGTACTTC. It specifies CASSSGETGATQETQYF. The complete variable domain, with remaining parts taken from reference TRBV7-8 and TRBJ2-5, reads GAGVSQSPRYKVAKRGQDVALRCDPISGHVSLFWYQQALGQGPEFLTYFQNEAQLDKSGLPSDRFFAERPEGSVSTLKIQRTQQEDSAVYLCASSSGETGATQETQYFGPGTRLLVL.

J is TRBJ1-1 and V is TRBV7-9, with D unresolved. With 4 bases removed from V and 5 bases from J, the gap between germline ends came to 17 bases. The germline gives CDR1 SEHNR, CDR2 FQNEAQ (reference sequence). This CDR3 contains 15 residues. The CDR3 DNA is TGTGCCAGCAGCTCCTCCTCCGTTGGAGGGACTGAAGCTTTCTTT. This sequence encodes CASSSSSVGGTEAFF.